This is a list of T cell receptor beta chains from one sample in a study of Tregs in tolerant kidney transplant recipients. The repertoire was sequenced with immunoSEQ multiplex PCR; TCRdb's copy has only in-frame clones and lacks some. The repertoire has about 240,000 clones, around 82% of them found once; the top ten carry about 0.58%. Sequenced input: CD4+ T cells from blood. The receptor source for this set is a human donor in good health. CDR3s include the opening cysteine and the closing phenylalanine or tryptophan. A D gene is named only where the DNA matches it firmly. The size of a clone is reported for some rows only, either as once, few or many, or as a class for expanded clones.

clone_size	cdr3_length	d_call	v_call	j_call	cdr3_aa	cdr3_nt
.	15	TRBD2	TRBV5-1	TRBJ2-1	CASSLVAGGQNEQFF	TGCGCCAGCAGCTTGGTTGCGGGGGGGCAAAATGAGCAGTTCTTC
.	15	TRBD1	TRBV7-9	TRBJ1-2	CASSLDGTGVYGYTF	TGTGCCAGCAGCTTAGATGGGACAGGGGTCTATGGCTACACCTTC
.	13	.	TRBV27	TRBJ2-7	CASSPRGRSEQYF	TGTGCCAGCAGCCCACGGGGTAGGTCCGAGCAGTACTTC
.	18	.	TRBV21-1	TRBJ1-3	CASSKAEQGFSSGNTIYF	TGTGCCAGCAGCAAAGCCGAACAGGGATTTAGCTCTGGAAACACCATATATTTT
.	19	TRBD1	TRBV30	TRBJ1-4	CAWSLAGTGRSGANEKLFF	TGTGCCTGGAGTCTAGCCGGGACAGGGAGGTCTGGGGCTAATGAAAAACTGTTTTTT
.	17	.	TRBV7-6	TRBJ2-1	CASSLAPTGSSYNEQFF	TGTGCCAGCAGCTTAGCGCCCACAGGCAGCTCCTACAATGAGCAGTTCTTC
few	12	.	TRBV2	TRBJ1-2	CASSENNYGYTF	TGTGCCAGCAGTGAAAACAACTATGGCTACACCTTC
.	13	.	TRBV30	TRBJ2-7	CAWSSGTPYEQYF	TGTGCCTGGAGCTCTGGGACTCCCTACGAGCAGTACTTC
.	16	.	TRBV25-1	TRBJ1-2	CASSESAKTGPRGYTF	TGTGCCAGCAGTGAATCCGCTAAGACGGGCCCGAGAGGCTACACCTTC
.	14	.	TRBV5-1	TRBJ1-1	CASSLDSQTAEAFF	TGCGCCAGCAGCTTGGACTCTCAGACGGCTGAAGCTTTCTTT
.	13	.	TRBV6-4	TRBJ1-1	CASSEGENTEAFF	TGTGCCAGCAGTGAGGGGGAGAACACTGAAGCTTTCTTT
.	11	.	TRBV10-1	TRBJ2-3	CASSDADTQYF	TGCGCCAGCAGTGATGCAGATACGCAGTATTTT
few	17	.	TRBV11-2	TRBJ2-7	CASSLLSLARFSYEQYF	TGTGCCAGCAGCTTACTCTCCCTAGCGCGTTTCTCCTACGAGCAGTACTTC
.	18	.	TRBV13	TRBJ2-3	CASSPYLWRGTSTDTQYF	TGTGCCAGCAGTCCCTATCTGTGGCGGGGCACTAGCACAGATACGCAGTATTTT
.	17	.	TRBV7-9	TRBJ1-1	CASSSYRDIYMNTEAFF	TGTGCCAGCAGCTCCTACAGGGACATTTACATGAACACTGAAGCTTTCTTT
.	16	.	TRBV11-2	TRBJ2-3	CASSRGRGEPFDTQYF	TGTGCCAGCAGCCGAGGGAGGGGGGAGCCATTTGATACGCAGTATTTT
.	17	TRBD1	TRBV27	TRBJ2-7	CASSIRDRGLSRYEQYF	TGTGCCAGCAGTATCCGGGACAGGGGCCTATCCCGCTACGAGCAGTACTTC
.	11	.	TRBV6-1	TRBJ1-2	CAIRPNYGYTF	TGTGCCATAAGGCCCAACTATGGCTACACCTTC